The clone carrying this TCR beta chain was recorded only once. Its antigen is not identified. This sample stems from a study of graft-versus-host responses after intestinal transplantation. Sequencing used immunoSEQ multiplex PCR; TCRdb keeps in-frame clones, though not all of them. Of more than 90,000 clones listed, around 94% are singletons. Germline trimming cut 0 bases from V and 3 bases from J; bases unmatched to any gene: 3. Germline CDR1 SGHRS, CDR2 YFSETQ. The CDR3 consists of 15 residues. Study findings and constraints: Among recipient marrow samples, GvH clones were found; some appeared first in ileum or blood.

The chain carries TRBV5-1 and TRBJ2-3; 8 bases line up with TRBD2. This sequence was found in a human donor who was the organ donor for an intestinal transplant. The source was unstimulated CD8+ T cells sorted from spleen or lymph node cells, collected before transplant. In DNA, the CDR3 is TGCGCCAGCAGCTTGGAAAGCGGGGGTACAGATACGCAGTATTTT. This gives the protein CASSLESGGTDTQYF.